The present T cell receptor (beta chain) was sequenced within a study of OX40 agonist ivuxolimab in advanced cancers. Study background: Dosing consisted of intravenous ivuxolimab at 0.01 to 10 mg/kg every 2 weeks.

CDR1 and CDR2 from the germline V gene are LNHDA and SQIVND (reference sequence). The length of the CDR3 is 15 residues. V was pared by 10 bases and J by 0 bases, with 15 bases between. The repertoire was sequenced with immunoSEQ multiplex PCR; TCRdb's copy has only in-frame clones and lacks some. Of about 44,000 clones in the sample, 75% to 90% were seen once. The clonotype originates from an adult with an advanced solid tumor such as melanoma, head and neck, liver or kidney cancer. V is TRBV19 and J is TRBJ1-4; a weak D match, TRBD1 (5 bases). The input for sequencing was CD4+ or CD8+ T cells sorted from blood, taken in a trial of the OX40 agonist ivuxolimab. CDR3 region: CATSTQGATNEKLFF. The CDR3 DNA is TGTGCCACTTCGACGCAGGGTGCAACTAATGAAAAACTGTTTTTT.